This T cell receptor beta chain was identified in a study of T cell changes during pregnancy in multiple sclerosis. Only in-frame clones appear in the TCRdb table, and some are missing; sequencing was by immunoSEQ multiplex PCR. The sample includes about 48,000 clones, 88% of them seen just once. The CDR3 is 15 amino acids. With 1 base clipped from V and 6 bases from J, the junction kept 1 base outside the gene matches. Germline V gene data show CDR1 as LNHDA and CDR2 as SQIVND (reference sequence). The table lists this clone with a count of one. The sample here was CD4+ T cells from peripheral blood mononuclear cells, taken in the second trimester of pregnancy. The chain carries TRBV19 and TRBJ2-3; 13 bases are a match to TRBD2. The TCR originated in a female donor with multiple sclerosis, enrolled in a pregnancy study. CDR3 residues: CASSIGLAGGDTQYF. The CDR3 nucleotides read TGTGCCAGTAGTATAGGACTAGCGGGAGGCGATACGCAGTATTTT.